This T cell receptor beta chain was obtained from a study of blood T cell repertoires in COVID-19. The overall study: Samples representing acute and convalescent COVID-19 were sourced from the United States, Italy and Spain.

This table comes from immunoSEQ multiplex PCR, and its TCRdb copy is limited to in-frame clones, with some not included. The sample shows more than 150,000 clones, approximately 91% of them seen only once. The V segment lost 6 bases and the J segment 7 bases; nucleotides outside the gene matches: 11. This CDR3 comprises 16 residues. CDR1 is SGHAT and CDR2 is FQNNGV in the germline V gene. The source material was peripheral blood. The sequence was obtained from a man aged 35 to 55 with acute or convalescent COVID-19. The chain uses TRBV11-2 and TRBJ1-4, with TRBD1 matching over 10 bases. CDR3: CASSPQTGGLGEKLFF. The CDR3 DNA reads TGTGCCAGCAGTCCACAGACAGGGGGCCTCGGTGAAAAACTGTTTTTT.